This T cell receptor (beta chain) was sequenced in a study of blood T cells in healthy people across ages. About this clonotype: The antigen remains unidentified.

Primers used in a second PCR of about 7 to 12 cycles were a sample-barcoded 5' primer and a J-beta primer mix. MiXCR was run by TCRdb on the 5' RACE reads, yielding one entry per CDR3 protein. In the table there are 1.5 million to 2 million distinct CDR3 sequences, roughly 43% of which are singletons. Whole-study findings and limits: It was found that TCR beta diversity correlated strongly with the percentage of naive T cells.

The receptor comes from a human donor in good health. The specimen sequenced was blood.

CDR3 nucleotide sequence: TGTGCCAGCAGCTTATCAACATCGCCCGATAGGCCCCAGCATTTT. Residues: CASSLSTSPDRPQHF. The gene calls are TRBV7-9 and TRBJ1-5; D not certain. Germline V gives CDR1 SEHNR, CDR2 FQNEAQ (reference sequence). The CDR3 has 15 amino acids. V lost 2 bases, J lost 9 bases, and 17 bases lay in between.